The clone carrying this TCR beta chain was seen at least ten times. The sample belongs to a study of CD8+CD57+ T cells in acquired aplastic anemia. Both TCR beta VDJ combination and CDR3 sequence profiling were carried out. Genomic DNA was the template for this profiling. Via MiXCR, TCRdb re-called the reads, giving one row per CDR3 protein. Of some 200,000 distinct CDR3 sequences in the sample, approximately 60% were seen once. The sample taken for sequencing was sorted CD4+, CD8+, or CD8+CD57+ T cells (not recorded which) from PBMCs. The origin of this receptor is a human donor in good health.

The CDR3 coding sequence is TGTGCCAGCAGCCCGACTAGCGGGGGGGCGGGTGGCGATACGCAGTATTTT. Translation: CASSPTSGGAGGDTQYF. The chain links TRBV9 to TRBJ2-3, with 14 bases lining up with TRBD2. Trimming took 4 bases from V and 6 from J; bases not matched to a gene: 10. The CDR3 length is 17 residues. Germline assignment: CDR1 SGDLS and CDR2 YYNGEE.